This entry lists 31 T cell receptor beta chains sequenced from one sample in a study of cytomegalovirus exposure and HLA in healthy donors. Libraries were prepared by immunoSEQ multiplex PCR; TCRdb keeps only in-frame clonotypes and omits some of them. The sample has about 110,000 clones, around nine tenths seen once. Source material: PBMCs. These receptors were obtained from a young woman in good health and CMV-seronegative.

The rearrangement links TRBV6-1 to TRBJ2-2; D remains ambiguous. The V end was cut by 5 bases, the J end by 4 bases, with 5 bases between. CDR3 size: 12 residues. Germline V gene lookup returns CDR1 MNHNS and CDR2 SASEGT. CDR3 sequence reads: CASSLGTGELFF. CDR3 nucleotide sequence: TGTGCCAGCAGTCTAGGCACCGGGGAGCTGTTTTTT.

This chain links TRBV28 with TRBJ1-2; 8 bases are a match to TRBD1. Trimming removed 5 bases from V and 8 bases from J; junction bases left unmatched: 7. The CDR3 runs to 13 residues. Germline-derived CDR1 and CDR2 are MDHEN and SYDVKM. The CDR3 DNA is TGTGCCAGCAGTCCCTCTACAGGGGGGGGCTACACCTTC. The encoded protein is CASSPSTGGGYTF.

The chain couples TRBV9 to TRBJ1-2; a weak D match, TRBD1 (6 bases). Trimming took 3 bases from V and 4 from J, leaving 16 bases between them. Per the germline V gene, CDR1 is SGDLS and CDR2 is YYNGEE. CDR3 length: 15 amino acids. DNA of the CDR3: TGTGCCAGCAGCGCCTACGAGGACAGAACCTATGGCTACACCTTC. It is translated as CASSAYEDRTYGYTF.

The chain uses TRBV27 and TRBJ2-7; TRBD2 might be the D (5 bases). Trimming left V 3 bases short and J 1 base short, with 10 bases between. The CDR3 length is 14 residues. Looked up from germline, CDR1 is MNHEY and CDR2 is SMNVEV (reference sequence). CDR3 protein: CASSFKRSSYEQYF. CDR3 coding DNA: TGTGCCAGCAGTTTTAAGCGGAGTTCCTACGAGCAGTACTTC.

This CDR3 is CASSEPRDRAPWGEQYF. Written as DNA, the CDR3 is TGCGCCAGCAGTGAGCCCCGGGACAGGGCACCTTGGGGCGAGCAGTACTTC. This chain uses TRBV10-1 with TRBJ2-7; 9 nucleotides align to TRBD1. The junction had 14 bases not matched to a gene; V was cut back by 2 bases and J by 6 bases. The CDR3 runs 17 residues. In germline, CDR1 is WNHNN, CDR2 SYGVQD (reference sequence).

This chain uses TRBV6-1 with TRBJ1-1; D gene ambiguous. This CDR3 is 12 amino acids long. Germline CDR1 MNHNS, CDR2 SASEGT. The ends were cut back, 6 bases at V and 2 bases at J, with 7 bases in the middle. CDR3 coding DNA: TGTGCCAGCAGCTATACTAACACTGAAGCTTTCTTT. This codes for CASSYTNTEAFF.

The rearrangement joins TRBV5-1 to TRBJ2-5; a possible D gene is TRBD2 (7 bases). The V end was cut by 4 bases, the J end by 5 bases, with 15 bases between. The CDR3 covers 14 residues. In germline, CDR1 is SGHRS, CDR2 YFSETQ. CDR3 coding DNA: TGCGCCAGCAGCGCGGGGGCTAGCGCCGAGACCCAGTACTTC. Translated: CASSAGASAETQYF.

This sequence joins TRBV4-2 and TRBJ2-7; possibly TRBD1 for D (5 bases). The CDR3 has 14 residues. V gave up 1 base and J gave up 1 base, with 8 bases separating them. The V gene's germline CDR1 is LGHNA and CDR2 YNFKEQ. The CDR3 here is CASSQGGGSYEQYF. DNA of the CDR3: TGTGCCAGCAGCCAAGGGGGCGGATCCTACGAGCAGTACTTC.

This clone appeared once. The chain couples TRBV28 to TRBJ1-1; 9 positions agree with TRBD1. Germline V gives CDR1 MDHEN, CDR2 SYDVKM. CDR3 length: 13 residues. J gave up 6 bases and V 5 bases, and 4 bases lay outside the gene matches. The CDR3 spells CASSARQGAEAFF. The CDR3 nucleotides are TGTGCCAGCAGTGCGAGACAGGGGGCTGAAGCTTTCTTT. Complete variable domain (other parts from reference TRBV28 and TRBJ1-1): DVKVTQSSRYLVKRTGEKVFLECVQDMDHENMFWYRQDPGLGLRLIYFSYDVKMKEKGDIPEGYSVSREKKERFSLILESASTNQTSMYLCASSARQGAEAFFGQGTRLTVV.

The chain recombines TRBV5-1 with TRBJ1-2; TRBD1 is a possible D gene (5 bases). The V and J ends lost 4 bases and 8 bases respectively, with 12 bases between them. CDR1 SGHRS and CDR2 YFSETQ come from the germline V gene. The CDR3 contains 12 residues. The CDR3 spells CASSPGHDGYTF. CDR3 in DNA: TGCGCCAGCAGCCCCGGACACGACGGCTACACCTTC.

The gene calls are TRBV6-1 and TRBJ2-3, with TRBD1 matching 7 bases. Per the germline V gene, CDR1 is MNHNS and CDR2 is SASEGT. V was clipped by 3 bases and J by 2 bases; unmatched bases: 11. The CDR3 has 17 residues. In DNA form, the CDR3 reads TGTGCCAGCAGTGATAGCGACAGGGACCTGGCCACAGATACGCAGTATTTT. Translated: CASSDSDRDLATDTQYF.

V is TRBV15 and J is TRBJ1-1; D is uncertain. The CDR3 runs 15 residues. Germline V CDR1 and CDR2: LNHNV, YYDKDF (reference sequence). Trimming took off 0 bases at V and 1 base at J, with 9 bases between the two ends. CDR3 in amino acids: CATSRDLGTNTEAFF. DNA of the CDR3: TGTGCCACCAGCAGAGATCTTGGCACGAACACTGAAGCTTTCTTT.

The V call is TRBV29-1, the J call TRBJ2-1; D remains ambiguous. Trimming left V 2 bases short and J 4 bases short, with 6 bases between. The CDR3 contains 12 residues. Germline V lookup: CDR1 SQVTM, CDR2 ANQGSEA. CDR3 loop: CSVEFTYNEQFF. For the CDR3, the DNA is TGCAGCGTTGAATTCACTTACAATGAGCAGTTCTTC.

The rearrangement links TRBV28 to TRBJ2-1; D unclear. Germline V gives CDR1 MDHEN, CDR2 SYDVKM. The CDR3 is 11 residues long. V was trimmed by 8 bases and J by 9 bases, leaving 11 bases between them. CDR3 protein: CASHQQSEQFF. Here the CDR3 DNA reads TGTGCCAGCCACCAACAGAGTGAGCAGTTCTTC. Based on the CDR3 plus reference TRBV28 and TRBJ2-1, the full variable domain is DVKVTQSSRYLVKRTGEKVFLECVQDMDHENMFWYRQDPGLGLRLIYFSYDVKMKEKGDIPEGYSVSREKKERFSLILESASTNQTSMYLCASHQQSEQFFGPGTRLTVL.

The V call is TRBV9, the J call TRBJ2-5, with 11 positions matching TRBD2. The ends lost 4 bases at V and 5 bases at J; junction bases unmatched: 10. Germline CDR1 SGDLS, CDR2 YYNGEE. The CDR3 is made up of 16 amino acids. The CDR3 sequence: CASSPRLAGGLETQYF. The CDR3 DNA is TGTGCCAGCAGCCCTCGGCTAGCGGGGGGTTTGGAGACCCAGTACTTC.

V gene TRBV30 combines with J gene TRBJ1-1, with 9 bases fitting TRBD1. Germline V gene data show CDR1 as GTSNPN and CDR2 as SVGIG (reference sequence). The V segment lost 0 bases and the J segment 4 bases; nucleotides outside the gene matches: 6. This CDR3 region has 15 residues. CDR3 nucleotide sequence: TGTGCCTGGAGTGTGGGGACAGGGAGGCGCACTGAAGCTTTCTTT. It yields the protein CAWSVGTGRRTEAFF.

This sequence joins TRBV6-5 and TRBJ2-5; 7 bases are shared with TRBD1. The V gene's germline CDR1 is MNHEY and CDR2 SVGAGI. The CDR3 has 14 residues. The trim removed 0 bases at V and 4 bases at J, leaving 2 bases unmatched. The CDR3 DNA reads as TGTGCCAGCAGTTACTCGACAGGGCCAGAGACCCAGTACTTC. Translating gives CASSYSTGPETQYF.

This rearrangement joins TRBV30 to TRBJ2-2, with 8 bases fitting TRBD1. This CDR3 spans 15 amino acids. After removal of 8 bases from V and 0 bases from J, the junction contained 8 bases not matched to a gene. Germline V gives CDR1 GTSNPN, CDR2 SVGIG (reference sequence). CDR3 residues: CARSGQVANTGELFF. The CDR3, as DNA: TGTGCCCGGTCGGGACAGGTGGCGAACACCGGGGAGCTGTTTTTT.

V usage is TRBV10-2 and J usage is TRBJ2-1; weak D call: TRBD2 (6 bases). V dropped 7 bases and J dropped 9 bases, with 13 bases sitting between them. CDR3 size: 12 residues. The germline V gene has CDR1 WSHSY and CDR2 SAAADI. The CDR3 spells CASTKRVGEQFF. The DNA for the CDR3 is TGCGCCAGCACTAAGCGGGTTGGTGAGCAGTTCTTC.

The rearrangement uses TRBV7-2 and TRBJ1-4; no reliable D call. The germline gives CDR1 SGHTA, CDR2 FQGNSA. The CDR3 consists of 14 residues. Trimming pared 5 bases from V and 7 bases from J, leaving 14 bases between. This CDR3 is CASSPVGVGEKLFF. The CDR3 DNA reads as TGTGCCAGCAGCCCTGTCGGGGTGGGTGAAAAACTGTTTTTT.

This rearrangement joins TRBV29-1 to TRBJ1-1; D gene unclear. This CDR3 has 13 residues. V shed 5 bases and J shed 3 bases, with 13 bases lying between them. Germline CDR1 is SQVTM and CDR2 is ANQGSEA. The chain's CDR3 is CSVTGSWDTEAFF. The CDR3 DNA sequence: TGCAGCGTTACGGGTTCCTGGGACACTGAAGCTTTCTTT.

The chain links TRBV19 to TRBJ2-6; 7 bases line up with TRBD1. Germline V CDR1 and CDR2: LNHDA, SQIVND (reference sequence). Trimming removed 5 bases from V and 0 bases from J; junction bases left unmatched: 4. CDR3 size: 16 residues. CDR3 region: CASSSGQPSGANVLTF. The CDR3 bases are TGTGCCAGTAGTTCGGGACAGCCCTCTGGGGCCAACGTCCTGACTTTC. Full variable domain (remainder filled in from reference TRBV19 and TRBJ2-6): DGGITQSPKYLFRKEGQNVTLSCEQNLNHDAMYWYRQDPGQGLRLIYYSQIVNDFQKGDIAEGYSVSREKKESFPLTVTSAQKNPTAFYLCASSSGQPSGANVLTFGAGSRLTVL.

The V gene is TRBV4-3, the J gene TRBJ2-1; 9 bases fit TRBD2. With V trimmed by 0 bases and J by 9 bases, 9 bases remained unmatched. CDR3 length equals 16 residues. From germline, CDR1 is LGHNA and CDR2 YSLEER. The CDR3 DNA follows: TGCGCCAGCAGCCAAGATCGAGGGACTAGCTTGATTGAGCAGTTCTTC. This codes for CASSQDRGTSLIEQFF.

V is TRBV7-2 and J is TRBJ1-5, with TRBD1 as a possible D gene (6 bases). Germline V gene sequence: CDR1 SGHTA, CDR2 FQGNSA. This CDR3 has 14 residues. V lost 5 bases to trimming and J lost 4 bases, with 12 bases between them. The CDR3 spells CASSRLGANQPQHF. In DNA form, the CDR3 reads TGTGCCAGCAGCCGGCTGGGGGCGAATCAGCCCCAGCATTTT.

The chain links TRBV19 to TRBJ2-1; D is unclear. CDR3 size: 13 residues. Germline assignment: CDR1 LNHDA and CDR2 SQIVND (reference sequence). V lost 5 bases, J lost 4 bases, and 9 bases lay in between. CDR3 in DNA: TGTGCCAGTAGTTTCGCAGCGTACAATGAGCAGTTCTTC. It encodes CASSFAAYNEQFF.

This clone was counted only a few times. The chain couples TRBV5-5 to TRBJ1-1; D may be TRBD1 (5 bases). CDR1 and CDR2 (germline): SGHKS, YYEKEE (reference sequence). The V and J ends lost 4 bases and 1 base respectively, with 11 bases between them. The CDR3 covers 14 residues. The DNA of the CDR3 is TGTGCCAGCAGCGGGCAGGGCGGGAACACTGAAGCTTTCTTT. Amino acids: CASSGQGGNTEAFF.

In this sample, this clone turned up a few times. This chain joins TRBV14 and TRBJ1-5; D is unclear. Germline loops: CDR1 SGHDN, CDR2 FVKESK. With 4 bases removed from V and 6 bases from J, the gap between germline ends came to 10 bases. The length of the CDR3 is 13 residues. The CDR3 DNA follows: TGTGCCAGCAGCCTGCGGCTTGGTCAGCCCCAGCATTTT. Protein product: CASSLRLGQPQHF.

The chain combines TRBV7-2 with TRBJ1-3; 8 bases fit TRBD1. The CDR3 spans 14 residues. CDR1 and CDR2 from the germline V gene are SGHTA and FQGNSA. Unmatched junction bases numbered 6, after V lost 4 bases and J lost 7 bases. CDR3 residues: CASSYRQGRNTIYF. The CDR3 DNA reads TGTGCCAGCAGCTACCGACAGGGGAGGAACACCATATATTTT.

In regard to this clone: Different DNA sequences within this sample yield the same CDR3. The chain uses TRBV28 and TRBJ1-2, with D unclear. The V end was cut by 6 bases, the J end by 2 bases, with 7 bases between. The CDR3 sequence is 12 residues long. Germline lookup yields CDR1 MDHEN and CDR2 SYDVKM. The CDR3 region has the DNA TGTGCCAGCAGCCTCAGGAACTATGGCTACACCTTC. Protein: CASSLRNYGYTF.

This chain uses TRBV16 with TRBJ2-7, with D maybe TRBD1 (6 bases). Trimming took 2 bases from V and 5 from J, leaving 13 bases between them. Germline V gives CDR1 KGHSY, CDR2 FQNENV. This CDR3 comprises 14 residues. The CDR3 loop is CASSQEQGFHEQYF. As DNA, the CDR3 is TGTGCCAGCAGCCAAGAACAGGGATTCCACGAGCAGTACTTC.

This clone occurred once. The chain recombines TRBV13 with TRBJ2-1; 9 nucleotides line up with TRBD1. Unmatched junction bases numbered 3, after V lost 9 bases and J lost 0 bases. Germline V gene sequence: CDR1 PRHDT, CDR2 FYEKMQ (reference sequence). The CDR3 is made up of 14 amino acids. CDR3 sequence (DNA): TGTGCCAGTAGACAGGGGGTCTCCTACAATGAGCAGTTCTTC. As protein: CASRQGVSYNEQFF.